This T cell receptor (beta chain) was recovered during a study of PD-1 blockade in classical Hodgkin lymphoma. The method was immunoSEQ multiplex PCR; TCRdb's version includes in-frame clones alone and lacks a portion of them. This table has about 27,000 clones, 75% to 90% appearing once. CDR3 length: 19 amino acids. Germline assignment: CDR1 SGHAT and CDR2 FQNNGV. The V and J ends lost 6 bases and 1 base, in that order; junction bases with no gene match: 12. The time point is: cycle 4 day 1 (C4D1), after 5 to 7 weeks of nivolumab. Each and every patient relapsed after autologous stem cell transplantation, and patients got differing brentuximab vedotin exposure. Magnetic negative selection was used to purify CD4+ T cells from PBMCs that had been thawed. Complete response, partial response or progressive disease made up the best responses.

The chain has TRBV11-2 and TRBJ2-3, with TRBD2 identical over 14 bases. This receptor was obtained from a human donor with classical Hodgkin lymphoma. This material consisted of CD4+ T cells from blood, taken before the fourth cycle of nivolumab. CDR3 coding DNA: TGTGCCAGCAGGCGACCCGGGACTAGCGGGAGATTCGGCACAGATACGCAGTATTTT. This sequence encodes CASRRPGTSGRFGTDTQYF.